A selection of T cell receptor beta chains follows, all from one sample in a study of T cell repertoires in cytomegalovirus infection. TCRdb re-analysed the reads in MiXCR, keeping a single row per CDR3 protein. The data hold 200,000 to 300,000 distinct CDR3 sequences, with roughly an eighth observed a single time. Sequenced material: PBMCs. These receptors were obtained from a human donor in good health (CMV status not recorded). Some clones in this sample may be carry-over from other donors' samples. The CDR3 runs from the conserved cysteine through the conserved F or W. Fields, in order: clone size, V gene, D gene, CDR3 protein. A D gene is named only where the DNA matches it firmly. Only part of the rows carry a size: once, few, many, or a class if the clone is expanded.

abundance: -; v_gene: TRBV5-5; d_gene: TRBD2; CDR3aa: CASSMTSGRVQYNEQFF
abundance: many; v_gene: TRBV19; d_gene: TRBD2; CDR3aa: CASSMTREYNEQFF
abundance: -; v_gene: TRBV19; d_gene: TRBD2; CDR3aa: CASSGTSGYNKQFF
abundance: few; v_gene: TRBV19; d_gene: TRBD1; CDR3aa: CASSDRGLYQPQHF
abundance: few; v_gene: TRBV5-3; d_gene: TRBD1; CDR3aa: CASSSPGQGWGGYTF
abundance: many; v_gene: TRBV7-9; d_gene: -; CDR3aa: CASSSTVVGRGPGNEQFF
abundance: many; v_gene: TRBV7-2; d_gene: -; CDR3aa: CASSPRVSYNSPLHF
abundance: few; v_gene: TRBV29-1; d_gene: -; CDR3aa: CSVGSRVASEAFF
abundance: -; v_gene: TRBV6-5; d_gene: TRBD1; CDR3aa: CASRFRDRRFSGANVLTF
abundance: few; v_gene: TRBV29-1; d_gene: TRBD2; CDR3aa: CSVEKAGLQETQYF
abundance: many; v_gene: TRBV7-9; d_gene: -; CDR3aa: CASSLARLSSYNEQFF
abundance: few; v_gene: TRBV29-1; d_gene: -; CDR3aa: CSVGQVGSYNEQFF
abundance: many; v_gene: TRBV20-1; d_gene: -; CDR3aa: CSAGPIGGGNEKLFF
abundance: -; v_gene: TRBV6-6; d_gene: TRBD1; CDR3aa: CASSPRGQGFSYEQYF
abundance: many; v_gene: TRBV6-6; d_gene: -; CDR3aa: CASSSREATEAFF
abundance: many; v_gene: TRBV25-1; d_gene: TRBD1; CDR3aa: CASIKTGQTHEQYF
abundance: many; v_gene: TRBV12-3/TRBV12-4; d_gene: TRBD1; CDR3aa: CASKIVGTGLYNEQFF